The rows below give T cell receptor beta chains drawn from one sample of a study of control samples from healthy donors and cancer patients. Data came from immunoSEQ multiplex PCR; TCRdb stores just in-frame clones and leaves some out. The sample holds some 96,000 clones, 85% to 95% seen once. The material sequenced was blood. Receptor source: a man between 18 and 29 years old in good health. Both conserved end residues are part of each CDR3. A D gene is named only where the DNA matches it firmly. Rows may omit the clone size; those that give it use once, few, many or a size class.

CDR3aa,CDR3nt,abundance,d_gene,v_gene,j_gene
CASSQDGHRNTEAFF,TGTGCCAGCAGCCAAGATGGACATCGGAACACTGAAGCTTTCTTT,NA,NA,TRBV4-2,TRBJ1-1
CASRDSQVYKWFF,TGTGCCAGCCGGGACAGTCAAGTTTATAAGTGGTTCTTC,once,TRBD1,TRBV27,TRBJ2-1
CASSLVGTADQPQHF,TGTGCCAGCAGTTTAGTGGGGACTGCAGATCAGCCCCAGCATTTT,NA,NA,TRBV27,TRBJ1-5
CASSLGSGYNEQFF,TGTGCCAGCAGCTTAGGGAGCGGGTACAATGAGCAGTTCTTC,NA,NA,TRBV7-2,TRBJ2-1
CATRTAPFSNQPQHF,TGTGCCACCAGGACAGCCCCTTTTAGCAATCAGCCCCAGCATTTT,NA,NA,TRBV27,TRBJ1-5
CASKQRTGVVEAFF,TGTGCCAGCAAACAACGAACAGGGGTCGTCGAAGCTTTCTTT,NA,TRBD1,TRBV7-9,TRBJ1-1
CASSTQAITEAFF,TGTGCCAGCAGCACGCAGGCGATCACTGAAGCTTTCTTT,NA,NA,TRBV5-4,TRBJ1-1
CASSYSIGNSNQPQHF,TGTGCCAGCAGTTACTCGATCGGTAATAGCAATCAGCCCCAGCATTTT,NA,NA,TRBV6-2/TRBV6-3,TRBJ1-5
CASSPREPGQVSYEQYF,TGCGCCAGCAGCCCGAGAGAACCGGGACAGGTCTCCTACGAGCAGTACTTC,NA,TRBD1,TRBV5-1,TRBJ2-7
CASSLSGPNEKLFF,TGTGCCAGCAGCCTCAGTGGGCCTAATGAAAAACTGTTTTTT,NA,NA,TRBV13,TRBJ1-4
CASSPGYTF,TGTGCCAGCTCGCCAGGCTACACCTTC,NA,NA,TRBV2,TRBJ1-2
CASSIRWGAYNEQFF,TGTGCCAGCAGCATCCGTTGGGGCGCGTACAATGAGCAGTTCTTC,NA,NA,TRBV7-8,TRBJ2-1
CASSSSSYNEQFF,TGTGCCAGCAGTTCGAGCTCCTACAATGAGCAGTTCTTC,NA,NA,TRBV6-5,TRBJ2-1
CASRTTGATYNEQFF,TGTGCCAGTAGGACGACAGGGGCGACCTACAATGAGCAGTTCTTC,NA,TRBD1,TRBV19,TRBJ2-1